This TCR beta chain stems from a study of blood T cell repertoires in COVID-19. Across the study: Samples came from the United States, Italy and Spain, spanning acute and convalescent COVID-19. PBMCs, B-cell-depleted T cells, or T cells were the source of the cDNA or gDNA that made up the material.

The CDR3 is made up of 15 amino acids. Germline V gene data show CDR1 as LGHNT and CDR2 as FRNRAP. V lost 7 bases and J lost 0; bases outside the gene matches: 5. Sequenced by immunoSEQ multiplex PCR; TCRdb stores in-frame clones only, minus some. The sample records 200,000 to 250,000 clones, more than 75% being singletons. Sequenced: peripheral blood. This rearrangement joins TRBV12-5 to TRBJ1-2; TRBD1 matches 10 bases. This receptor was taken from a man aged 40-49 years with acute or convalescent COVID-19. CDR3 sequence (DNA): TGTGCTAGTGCCCTGGGACAGGGGCCTAACTATGGCTACACCTTC. Translated: CASALGQGPNYGYTF.